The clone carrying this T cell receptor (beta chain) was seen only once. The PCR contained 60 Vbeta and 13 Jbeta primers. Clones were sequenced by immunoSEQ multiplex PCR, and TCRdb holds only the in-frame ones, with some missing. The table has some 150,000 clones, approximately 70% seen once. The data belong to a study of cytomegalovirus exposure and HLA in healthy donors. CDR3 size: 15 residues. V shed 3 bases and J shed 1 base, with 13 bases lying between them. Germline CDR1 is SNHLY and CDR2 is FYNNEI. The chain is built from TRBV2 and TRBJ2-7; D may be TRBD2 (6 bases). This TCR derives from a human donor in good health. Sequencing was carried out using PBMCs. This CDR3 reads CASSEVADPSYEQYF. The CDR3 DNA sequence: TGTGCCAGCAGTGAGGTAGCGGACCCTTCCTACGAGCAGTACTTC.